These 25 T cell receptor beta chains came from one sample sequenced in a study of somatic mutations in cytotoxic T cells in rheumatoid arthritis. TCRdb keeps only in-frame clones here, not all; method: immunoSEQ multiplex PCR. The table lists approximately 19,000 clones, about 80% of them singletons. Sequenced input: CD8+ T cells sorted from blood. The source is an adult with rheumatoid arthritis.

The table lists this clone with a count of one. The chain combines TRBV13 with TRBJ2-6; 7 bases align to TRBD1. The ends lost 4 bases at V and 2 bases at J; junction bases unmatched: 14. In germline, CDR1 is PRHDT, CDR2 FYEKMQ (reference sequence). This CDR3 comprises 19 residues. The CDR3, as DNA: TGTGCCAGCAGCTCACTCCTCCGGGACAGTATCCCTGGGGCCAACGTCCTGACTTTC. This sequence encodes CASSSLLRDSIPGANVLTF.

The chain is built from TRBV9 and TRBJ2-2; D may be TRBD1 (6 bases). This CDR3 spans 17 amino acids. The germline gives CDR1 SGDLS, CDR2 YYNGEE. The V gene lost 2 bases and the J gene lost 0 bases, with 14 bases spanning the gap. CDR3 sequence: CASSVPKQGSNTGELFF. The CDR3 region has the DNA TGTGCCAGCAGCGTCCCGAAACAGGGTTCGAACACCGGGGAGCTGTTTTTT.

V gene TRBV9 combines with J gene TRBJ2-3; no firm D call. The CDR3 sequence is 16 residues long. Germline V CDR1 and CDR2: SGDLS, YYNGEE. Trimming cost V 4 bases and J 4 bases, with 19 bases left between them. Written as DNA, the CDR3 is TGTGCCAGCAGCTCTCCCCTGGTGGGCGCCGCAGATACGCAGTATTTT. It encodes CASSSPLVGAADTQYF.

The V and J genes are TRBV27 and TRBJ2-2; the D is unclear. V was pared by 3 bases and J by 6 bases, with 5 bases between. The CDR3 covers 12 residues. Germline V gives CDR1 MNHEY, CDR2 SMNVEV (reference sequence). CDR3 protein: CASSFLAGELFF. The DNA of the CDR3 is TGTGCCAGCAGTTTCCTTGCCGGGGAGCTGTTTTTT.

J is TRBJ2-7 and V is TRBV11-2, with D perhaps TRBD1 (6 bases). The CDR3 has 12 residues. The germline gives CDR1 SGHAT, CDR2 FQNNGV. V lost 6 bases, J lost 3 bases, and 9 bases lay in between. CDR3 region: CASRQDSYEQYF. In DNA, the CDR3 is TGTGCCAGCAGACAGGACAGCTACGAGCAGTACTTC.

The CDR3 DNA reads as TGTGCCTGGAGTTCAGGGGTTAACACCGGGGAGCTGTTTTTT. Its protein is CAWSSGVNTGELFF. V is TRBV30 and J is TRBJ2-2; a possible D gene is TRBD1 (6 bases). Looked up from germline, CDR1 is GTSNPN and CDR2 is SVGIG (reference sequence). Trimming cost V 2 bases and J 2 bases, with 9 bases left between them. This CDR3 has 14 amino acids.

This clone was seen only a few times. This CDR3 reads CASSVGGPYEQYF. The CDR3 region has the DNA TGTGCCAGCAGCGTAGGGGGCCCCTACGAGCAGTACTTC. The rearrangement uses TRBV9 and TRBJ2-7; TRBD1 might be the D (5 bases). V was pared by 0 bases and J by 2 bases, with 6 bases between. Germline loops: CDR1 SGDLS, CDR2 YYNGEE. The CDR3 is 13 amino acids. The full variable domain, with the rest looked up from reference TRBV9 and TRBJ2-7, is DSGVTQTPKHLITATGQRVTLRCSPRSGDLSVYWYQQSLDQGLQFLIQYYNGEERAKGNILERFSAQQFPDLHSELNLSSLELGDSALYFCASSVGGPYEQYFGPGTRLTVT.

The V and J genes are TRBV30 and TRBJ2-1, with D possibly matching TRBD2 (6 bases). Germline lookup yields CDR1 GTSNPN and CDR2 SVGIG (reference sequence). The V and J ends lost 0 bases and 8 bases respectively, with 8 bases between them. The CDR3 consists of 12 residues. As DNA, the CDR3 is TGTGCCTGGAGTGTAGGCGGGGATGAGCAGTTCTTC. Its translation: CAWSVGGDEQFF.

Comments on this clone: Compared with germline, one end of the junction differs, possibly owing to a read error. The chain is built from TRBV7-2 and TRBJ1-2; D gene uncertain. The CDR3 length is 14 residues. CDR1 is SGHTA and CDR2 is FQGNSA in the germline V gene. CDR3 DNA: TGTGCCAGCAGCCAGGTGGGCACTACCTATGACTACACCTTC. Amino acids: CASSQVGTTYDYTF.

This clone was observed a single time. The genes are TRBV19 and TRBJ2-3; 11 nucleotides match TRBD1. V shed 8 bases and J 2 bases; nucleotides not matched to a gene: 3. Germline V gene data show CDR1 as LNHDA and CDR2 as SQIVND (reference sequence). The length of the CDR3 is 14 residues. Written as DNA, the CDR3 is TGTGCCAGTCGGGACAGGGGGATCACAGATACGCAGTATTTT. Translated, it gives CASRDRGITDTQYF.

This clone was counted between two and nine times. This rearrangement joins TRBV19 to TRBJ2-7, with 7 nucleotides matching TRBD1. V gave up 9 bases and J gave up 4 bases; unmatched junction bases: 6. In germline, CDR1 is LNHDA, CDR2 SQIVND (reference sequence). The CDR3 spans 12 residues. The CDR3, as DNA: TGTGCCAGCTCGACAGGGTCATACGAGCAGTACTTC. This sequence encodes CASSTGSYEQYF.

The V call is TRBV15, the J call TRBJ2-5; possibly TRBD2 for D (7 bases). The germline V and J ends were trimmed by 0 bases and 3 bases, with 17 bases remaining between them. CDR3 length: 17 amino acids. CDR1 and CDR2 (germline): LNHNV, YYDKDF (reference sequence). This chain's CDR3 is CATSREGGPQPEETQYF. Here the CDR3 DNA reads TGTGCCACCAGCAGAGAGGGGGGGCCCCAACCCGAAGAGACCCAGTACTTC.

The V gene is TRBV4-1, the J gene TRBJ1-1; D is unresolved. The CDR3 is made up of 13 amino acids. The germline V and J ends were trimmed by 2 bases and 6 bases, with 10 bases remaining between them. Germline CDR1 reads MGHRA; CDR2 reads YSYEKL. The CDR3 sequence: CASSQHNQAEAFF. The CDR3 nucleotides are TGCGCCAGCAGCCAACATAACCAGGCTGAAGCTTTCTTT.

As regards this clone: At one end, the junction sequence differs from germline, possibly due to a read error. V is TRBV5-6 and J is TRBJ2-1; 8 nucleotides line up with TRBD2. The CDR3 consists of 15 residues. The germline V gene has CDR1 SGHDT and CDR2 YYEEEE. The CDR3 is CASSFGGRTYDEQFF. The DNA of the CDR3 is TGTGCCAGCAGCTTCGGCGGGAGGACCTACGATGAGCAGTTCTTC.

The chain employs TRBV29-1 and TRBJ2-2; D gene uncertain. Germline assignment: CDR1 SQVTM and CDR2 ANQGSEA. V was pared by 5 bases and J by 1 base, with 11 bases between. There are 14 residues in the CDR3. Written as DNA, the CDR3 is TGCAGCGTTCCCCGGCCTGAGAACACCGGGGAGCTGTTTTTT. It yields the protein CSVPRPENTGELFF.

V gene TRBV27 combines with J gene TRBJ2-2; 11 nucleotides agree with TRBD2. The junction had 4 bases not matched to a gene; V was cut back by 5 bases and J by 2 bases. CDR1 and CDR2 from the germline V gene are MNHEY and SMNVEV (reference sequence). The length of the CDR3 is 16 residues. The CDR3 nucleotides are TGTGCCAGCAGTCCAAGACTAGCGGGAAACACCGGGGAGCTGTTTTTT. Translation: CASSPRLAGNTGELFF.

Here the CDR3 reads CASSEALSRQPQHF. DNA for the CDR3: TGTGCCAGCAGTGAAGCTCTAAGCAGGCAGCCCCAGCATTTT. This chain joins TRBV6-1 and TRBJ1-5; no firm D call. V shed 0 bases and J shed 7 bases, with 10 bases lying between them. CDR3 length equals 14 residues. The germline CDR1 and CDR2 sequences are MNHNS and SASEGT.

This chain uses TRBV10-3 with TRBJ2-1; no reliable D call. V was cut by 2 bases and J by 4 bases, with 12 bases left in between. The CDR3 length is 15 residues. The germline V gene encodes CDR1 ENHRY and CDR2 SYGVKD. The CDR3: CAISEPEDSYNEQFF. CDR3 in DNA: TGTGCCATCAGTGAGCCCGAGGATAGTTACAATGAGCAGTTCTTC.

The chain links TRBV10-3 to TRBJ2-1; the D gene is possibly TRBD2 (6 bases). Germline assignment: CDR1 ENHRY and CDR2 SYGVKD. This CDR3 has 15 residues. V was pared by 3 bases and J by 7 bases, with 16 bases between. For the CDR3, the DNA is TGTGCCATCAGTGACGAAGAGGGAGGAGGTAATGAGCAGTTCTTC. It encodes CAISDEEGGGNEQFF.

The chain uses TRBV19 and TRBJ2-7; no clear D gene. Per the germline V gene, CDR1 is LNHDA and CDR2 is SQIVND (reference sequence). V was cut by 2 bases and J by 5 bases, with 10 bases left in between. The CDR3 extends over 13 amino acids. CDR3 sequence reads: CASSIRAADEQYF. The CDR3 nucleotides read TGTGCCAGTAGTATACGGGCAGCAGACGAGCAGTACTTC. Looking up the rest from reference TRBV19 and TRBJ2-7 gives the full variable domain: DGGITQSPKYLFRKEGQNVTLSCEQNLNHDAMYWYRQDPGQGLRLIYYSQIVNDFQKGDIAEGYSVSREKKESFPLTVTSAQKNPTAFYLCASSIRAADEQYFGPGTRLTVT.

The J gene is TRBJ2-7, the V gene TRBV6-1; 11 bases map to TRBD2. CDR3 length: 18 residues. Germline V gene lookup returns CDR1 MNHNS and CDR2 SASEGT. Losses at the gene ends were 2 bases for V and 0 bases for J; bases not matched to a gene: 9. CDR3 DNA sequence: TGTGCCAGCAGTGAATGGGGGACTAGCGGACTCATCTCCTACGAGCAGTACTTC. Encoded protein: CASSEWGTSGLISYEQYF.

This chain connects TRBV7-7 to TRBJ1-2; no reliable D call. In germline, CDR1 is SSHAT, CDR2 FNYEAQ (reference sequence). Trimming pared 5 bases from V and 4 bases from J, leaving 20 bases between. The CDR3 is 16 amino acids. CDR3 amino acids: CASSEGRGQPPYGYTF. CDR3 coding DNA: TGTGCCAGCAGCGAAGGGCGGGGTCAACCTCCCTATGGCTACACCTTC.

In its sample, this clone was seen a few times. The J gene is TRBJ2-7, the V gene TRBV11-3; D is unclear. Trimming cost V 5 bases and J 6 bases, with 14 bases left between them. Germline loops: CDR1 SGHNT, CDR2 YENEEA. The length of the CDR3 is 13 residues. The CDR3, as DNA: TGTGCCAGCAGCCCTTCACCCATAGGCGAGCAGTACTTC. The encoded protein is CASSPSPIGEQYF.

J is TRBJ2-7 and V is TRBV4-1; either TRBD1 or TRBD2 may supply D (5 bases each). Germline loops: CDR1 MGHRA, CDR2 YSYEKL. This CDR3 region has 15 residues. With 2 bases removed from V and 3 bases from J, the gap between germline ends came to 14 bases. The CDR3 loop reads CASSQYRDPNYEQYF. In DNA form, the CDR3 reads TGCGCCAGCAGCCAATACCGGGACCCTAACTACGAGCAGTACTTC.

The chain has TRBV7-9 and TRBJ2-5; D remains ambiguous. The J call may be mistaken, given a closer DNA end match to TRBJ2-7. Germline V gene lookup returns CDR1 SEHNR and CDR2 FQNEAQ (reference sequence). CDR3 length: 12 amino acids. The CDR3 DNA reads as TGTGCCAGCAGCTTTGGATCCTACGAGCAGTACTTC. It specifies CASSFGSYEQYF.